These 20 T cell receptor beta chains came from one sample sequenced in a study of cytomegalovirus exposure and HLA in healthy donors. The PCR used 60 Vbeta and 13 Jbeta primers. Assay used: immunoSEQ multiplex PCR; TCRdb lists only in-frame clones, some missing. Counted here are about 160,000 clones, roughly 70% occurring once; the ten biggest clones make up 3%. Sequencing was done on a sample of PBMCs. These receptors came from a woman aged 45-65 years in good health and CMV-seropositive.

In this sample, this clone turned up a few times. This chain links TRBV7-6 with TRBJ2-1; D uncertain. In germline, CDR1 is SGHVS, CDR2 FNYEAQ. There are 13 residues in the CDR3. The V end was cut by 4 bases, the J end by 6 bases, with 10 bases between. The CDR3 coding sequence is TGTGCCAGCAGCTCGTTTAACACCAATGAGCAGTTCTTC. This codes for CASSSFNTNEQFF.

CDR3 DNA sequence: TGTGCCAGCAGTTCACCGGGACACAAATGGACTGAAGCTTTCTTT. Amino acids: CASSSPGHKWTEAFF. This sequence joins TRBV6-7 and TRBJ1-1; TRBD1 might be the D (6 bases). TRBV6-7 is an ORF, and what it does is uncertain. The CDR3 runs to 15 residues. Trimming removed 4 bases at V and 5 bases at J, with 17 bases between.

CDR3 sequence: CASSLGQGRSTGELFF. In DNA, the CDR3 is TGTGCCAGCAGCTTGGGACAGGGGCGATCCACCGGGGAGCTGTTTTTT. The chain is built from TRBV7-9 and TRBJ2-2; TRBD1 aligns across 10 bases. This CDR3 is built from 16 residues. CDR1 SEHNR and CDR2 FQNEAQ come from the germline V gene (reference sequence). V dropped 3 bases and J dropped 4; count of bases not matched to a gene: 5.

This sequence joins TRBV4-1 and TRBJ1-2; the D is unclear. CDR3 size: 16 residues. Trimming stripped 3 bases from V and 2 bases from J, with 16 bases between. Looked up from germline, CDR1 is MGHRA and CDR2 is YSYEKL. CDR3 coding DNA: TGCGCCAGCAGCCAGCCCAGAGGGTCAGGAAACTATGGCTACACCTTC. This translates into CASSQPRGSGNYGYTF.

This clone was detected only once. The genes are TRBV15 and TRBJ1-2; no reliable D call. Trimming took off 2 bases at V and 6 bases at J, with 10 bases between the two ends. The CDR3 is 13 amino acids. Per the germline V gene, CDR1 is LNHNV and CDR2 is YYDKDF (reference sequence). CDR3 bases: TGTGCCACCAGCAGACTCCACATCGATGGCTACACCTTC. It yields the protein CATSRLHIDGYTF.

The V call is TRBV4-2, the J call TRBJ1-1; D uncertain. The V end lost 3 bases, the J end lost 1 base, and 6 bases lay between the germline ends. There are 13 residues in the CDR3. CDR1 is LGHNA, CDR2 YNFKEQ, per germline. The CDR3 DNA reads as TGTGCCAGCAGCCACCAGGAGAACACTGAAGCTTTCTTT. Amino acid sequence: CASSHQENTEAFF.

There are a few counts of this clone. V is TRBV6-1 and J is TRBJ2-1; maybe TRBD2 (5 bases). Germline CDR1 and CDR2: MNHNS and SASEGT. The CDR3 contains 13 residues. With 0 bases removed from V and 9 bases from J, the gap between germline ends came to 9 bases. CDR3 region: CASSEALRGEQFF. The CDR3 DNA is TGTGCCAGCAGTGAAGCGCTTCGGGGTGAGCAGTTCTTC.

Comment on this clone: One end of the junction is discordant with germline, which a read error may explain. The chain uses TRBV7-9 and TRBJ2-7; a possible D gene is TRBD2 (6 bases). Germline V gene sequence: CDR1 SEHNR, CDR2 FQNEAQ (reference sequence). The CDR3 has 13 residues. CDR3 amino acids: CASSLDGPGLVLF. In nucleotides, the CDR3 is TGTGCCAGCAGCTTAGACGGACCGGGACTCGTCCTTTTC.

This clone was detected only a few times. V usage is TRBV7-6 and J usage is TRBJ1-1, with D maybe TRBD1 (6 bases). The CDR3 contains 16 residues. V was pared by 4 bases and J by 0 bases, with 15 bases between. Germline loops: CDR1 SGHVS, CDR2 FNYEAQ. Here the CDR3 reads CASSSQTGSMNTEAFF. CDR3 bases: TGTGCCAGCAGCTCACAGACAGGAAGTATGAACACTGAAGCTTTCTTT.

The rearrangement links TRBV5-1 to TRBJ2-7; D is possibly TRBD2 (6 bases). V dropped 4 bases and J dropped 6 bases, with 23 bases sitting between them. Germline-derived CDR1 and CDR2 are SGHRS and YFSETQ. CDR3 length: 16 amino acids. CDR3 nucleotides: TGCGCCAGCAGCCCCCCCTTGGACGTACTCGGGGGCGAGCAGTACTTC. It encodes CASSPPLDVLGGEQYF.

The rearrangement uses TRBV5-1 and TRBJ2-3; 10 bases are shared with TRBD1. The germline CDR1 and CDR2 sequences are SGHRS and YFSETQ. After removal of 0 bases from V and 5 bases from J, the junction contained 6 bases not matched to a gene. This CDR3 has 16 amino acids. The CDR3 loop reads CASSLVGTGAQDTQYF. CDR3 in DNA: TGCGCCAGCAGCTTGGTAGGGACAGGGGCGCAAGATACGCAGTATTTT. The full variable domain, completed using reference TRBV5-1 and TRBJ2-3, is KAGVTQTPRYLIKTRGQQVTLSCSPISGHRSVSWYQQTPGQGLQFLFEYFSETQRNKGNFPGRFSGRQFSNSRSEMNVSTLELGDSALYLCASSLVGTGAQDTQYFGPGTRLTVL.

This clone turned up a few times. The J gene is TRBJ2-3, the V gene TRBV20-1; maybe TRBD1 (6 bases). CDR3 length equals 11 residues. The V gene's germline CDR1 is DFQATT and CDR2 SNEGSKA (reference sequence). Trimming took off 6 bases at V and 8 bases at J, with 12 bases between the two ends. CDR3 nucleotide sequence: TGCAGTGCGTTACAGGGTGGTACGCAGTATTTT. It encodes CSALQGGTQYF.

The chain joins TRBV5-1 to TRBJ1-1, with D hard to call. Trimming shortened V by 5 bases and J by 1 base, and 18 bases separated the two germline ends. The germline V gene has CDR1 SGHRS and CDR2 YFSETQ. There are 16 residues in the CDR3. CDR3 loop: CASRTTGIPANTEAFF. The CDR3 region has the DNA TGCGCCAGCAGAACCACGGGGATACCAGCGAACACTGAAGCTTTCTTT.

The V gene is TRBV29-1, the J gene TRBJ1-5; 7 bases agree with TRBD1. The germline CDR1 and CDR2 sequences are SQVTM and ANQGSEA. The trim removed 6 bases at V and 4 bases at J, leaving 6 bases unmatched. The CDR3 is 13 amino acids. In DNA, the CDR3 is TGCAGCGTCGGGGACAGCCCAAATCAGCCCCAGCATTTT. The encoded protein is CSVGDSPNQPQHF.

The gene calls are TRBV9 and TRBJ1-6; D remains unclear. The V gene's germline CDR1 is SGDLS and CDR2 YYNGEE. The CDR3 has 15 amino acids. V dropped 7 bases and J dropped 3 bases, with 14 bases sitting between them. CDR3 residues: CASGPEGNYNSPLHF. The CDR3 DNA sequence: TGTGCCAGCGGCCCGGAGGGTAACTATAATTCACCCCTCCACTTT. Looking up the rest from reference TRBV9 and TRBJ1-6 gives the full variable domain: DSGVTQTPKHLITATGQRVTLRCSPRSGDLSVYWYQQSLDQGLQFLIQYYNGEERAKGNILERFSAQQFPDLHSELNLSSLELGDSALYFCASGPEGNYNSPLHFGNGTRLTVT.

The V gene is TRBV25-1, the J gene TRBJ2-1, with TRBD2 identical over 11 bases. This CDR3 has 14 residues. CDR1 MGHDK and CDR2 SYGVNS come from the germline V gene. V gave up 6 bases and J gave up 5 bases; unmatched junction bases: 3. The CDR3 sequence: CASRLAGDNNEQFF. DNA for the CDR3: TGTGCCAGCAGACTAGCGGGGGACAACAATGAGCAGTTCTTC.

The chain combines TRBV6-4 with TRBJ2-1; D unclear. The CDR3 sequence is 13 residues long. Germline V lookup: CDR1 MRHNA, CDR2 SNTAGT. The germline V and J ends were trimmed by 4 bases and 6 bases, with 10 bases remaining between them. CDR3 in amino acids: CASSVTVLNEQFF. CDR3 sequence (DNA): TGTGCCAGCAGTGTAACAGTACTCAATGAGCAGTTCTTC.

Concerning this clone: Other DNA sequences from this sample encode an identical CDR3 as well. The V and J genes are TRBV6-1 and TRBJ1-2; 7 positions agree with TRBD1. The CDR3 has 13 amino acids. Germline-derived CDR1 and CDR2 are MNHNS and SASEGT. The V gene end was trimmed by 6 bases and the J gene end by 4 bases; junction bases not matched to a gene: 5. CDR3 DNA sequence: TGTGCCAGCAGCTCTGCAGGGGGCTATGGCTACACCTTC. Its protein is CASSSAGGYGYTF.

V is TRBV2 and J is TRBJ2-7; D gene unclear. The germline gives CDR1 SNHLY, CDR2 FYNNEI. V lost 3 bases and J 2 bases, leaving 8 bases between the germline ends. The CDR3 runs 13 residues. CDR3: CASSDLAPYEQYF. DNA of the CDR3: TGTGCCAGCAGTGATTTGGCCCCCTACGAGCAGTACTTC.

This clone has more than one count but fewer than ten. This chain links TRBV5-6 with TRBJ1-1; D unclear. Germline CDR1 and CDR2: SGHDT and YYEEEE. This CDR3 region has 13 residues. The V gene lost 0 bases and the J gene lost 1 base, with 4 bases spanning the gap. The CDR3 DNA follows: TGTGCCAGCAGCTTGGACAGGAACACTGAAGCTTTCTTT. The encoded protein is CASSLDRNTEAFF. Supplemented by reference TRBV5-6 and TRBJ1-1, the full variable domain reads DAGVTQSPTHLIKTRGQQVTLRCSPKSGHDTVSWYQQALGQGPQFIFQYYEEEERQRGNFPDRFSGHQFPNYSSELNVNALLLGDSALYLCASSLDRNTEAFFGQGTRLTVV.